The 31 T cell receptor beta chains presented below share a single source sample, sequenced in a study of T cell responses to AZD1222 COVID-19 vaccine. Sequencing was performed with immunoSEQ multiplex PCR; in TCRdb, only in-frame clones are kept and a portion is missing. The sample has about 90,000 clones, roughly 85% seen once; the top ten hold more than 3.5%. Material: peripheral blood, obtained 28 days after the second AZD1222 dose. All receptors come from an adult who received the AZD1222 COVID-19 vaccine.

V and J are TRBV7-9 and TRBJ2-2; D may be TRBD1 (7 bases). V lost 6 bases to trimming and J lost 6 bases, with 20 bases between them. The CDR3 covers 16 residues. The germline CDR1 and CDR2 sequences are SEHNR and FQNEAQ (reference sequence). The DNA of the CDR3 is TGTGCCAGCAGGACCCAGGGGGGAGGCCCGTCCGGGGAGCTGTTTTTT. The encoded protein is CASRTQGGGPSGELFF.

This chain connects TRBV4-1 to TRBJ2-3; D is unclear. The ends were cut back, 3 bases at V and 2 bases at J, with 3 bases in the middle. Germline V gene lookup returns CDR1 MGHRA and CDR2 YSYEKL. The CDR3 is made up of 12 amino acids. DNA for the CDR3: TGCGCCAGCAGCCATAACACAGATACGCAGTATTTT. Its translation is CASSHNTDTQYF.

CDR3 bases: TGTGCCAGCAGTTATGTCGGGCGGCTGTACTTC. Translating it yields CASSYVGRLYF. V gene TRBV6-2 or TRBV6-3 combines with J gene TRBJ2-7; D not certain. This CDR3 is built from 11 residues. V gave up 3 bases and J gave up 12 bases, with 12 bases separating them. The germline V gene has CDR1 MNHEY and CDR2 SVGEGT.

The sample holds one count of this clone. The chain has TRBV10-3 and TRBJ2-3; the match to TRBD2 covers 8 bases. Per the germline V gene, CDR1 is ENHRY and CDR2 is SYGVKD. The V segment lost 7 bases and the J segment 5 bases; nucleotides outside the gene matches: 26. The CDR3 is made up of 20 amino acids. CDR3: CAINWGGTTRTGTRLDTQYF. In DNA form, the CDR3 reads TGTGCCATCAACTGGGGTGGGACGACCCGAACCGGGACTAGGTTAGATACGCAGTATTTT.

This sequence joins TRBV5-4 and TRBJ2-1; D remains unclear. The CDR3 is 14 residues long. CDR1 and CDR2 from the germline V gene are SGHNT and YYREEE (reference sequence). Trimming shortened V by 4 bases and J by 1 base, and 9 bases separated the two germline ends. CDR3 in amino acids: CASSPGLSYNEQFF. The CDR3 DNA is TGTGCCAGCAGCCCGGGCCTTTCCTACAATGAGCAGTTCTTC.

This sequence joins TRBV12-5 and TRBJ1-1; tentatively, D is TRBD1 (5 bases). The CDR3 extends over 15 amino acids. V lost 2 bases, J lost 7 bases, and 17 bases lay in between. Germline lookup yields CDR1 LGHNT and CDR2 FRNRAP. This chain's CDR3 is CASGLSSIRQIEAFF. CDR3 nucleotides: TGTGCTAGTGGTTTGTCTTCCATCCGACAGATTGAAGCTTTCTTT. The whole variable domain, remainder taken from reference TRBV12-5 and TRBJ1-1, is DARVTQTPRHKVTEMGQEVTMRCQPILGHNTVFWYRQTMMQGLELLAYFRNRAPLDDSGMPKDRFSAEMPDATLATLKIQPSEPRDSAVYFCASGLSSIRQIEAFFGQGTRLTVV.

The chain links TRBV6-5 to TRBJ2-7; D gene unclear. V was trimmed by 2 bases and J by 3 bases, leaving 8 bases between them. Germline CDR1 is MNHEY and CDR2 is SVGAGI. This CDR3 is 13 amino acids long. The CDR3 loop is CASSYALYYEQYF. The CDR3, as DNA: TGTGCCAGCAGTTACGCCCTCTACTACGAGCAGTACTTC.

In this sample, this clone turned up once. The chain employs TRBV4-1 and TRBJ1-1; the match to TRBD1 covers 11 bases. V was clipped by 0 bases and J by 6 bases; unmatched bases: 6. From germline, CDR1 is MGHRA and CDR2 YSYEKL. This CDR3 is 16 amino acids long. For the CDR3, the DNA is TGCGCCAGCAGCCAAGAGGGGACAGGGGGATTCGCTGAAGCTTTCTTT. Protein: CASSQEGTGGFAEAFF.

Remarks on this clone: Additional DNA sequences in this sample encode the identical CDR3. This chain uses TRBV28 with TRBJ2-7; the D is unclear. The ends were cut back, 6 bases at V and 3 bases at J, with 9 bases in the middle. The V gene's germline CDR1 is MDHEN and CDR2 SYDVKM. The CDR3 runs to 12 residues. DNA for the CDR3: TGTGCCAGCAGCAGACGGATCTACGAGCAGTACTTC. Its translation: CASSRRIYEQYF.

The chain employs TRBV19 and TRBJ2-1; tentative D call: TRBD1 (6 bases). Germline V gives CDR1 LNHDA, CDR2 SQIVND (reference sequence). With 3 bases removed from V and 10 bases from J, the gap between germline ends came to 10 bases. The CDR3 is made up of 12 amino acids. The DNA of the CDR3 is TGTGCCAGTAGTATCTATGGGGGCGAGCAGTTCTTC. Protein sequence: CASSIYGGEQFF.

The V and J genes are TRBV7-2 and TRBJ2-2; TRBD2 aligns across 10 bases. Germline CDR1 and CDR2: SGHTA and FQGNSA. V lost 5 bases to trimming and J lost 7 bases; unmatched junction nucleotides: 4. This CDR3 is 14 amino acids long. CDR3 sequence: CASSLVAGGGELFF. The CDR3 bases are TGTGCCAGCAGCCTAGTAGCGGGGGGCGGGGAGCTGTTTTTT.

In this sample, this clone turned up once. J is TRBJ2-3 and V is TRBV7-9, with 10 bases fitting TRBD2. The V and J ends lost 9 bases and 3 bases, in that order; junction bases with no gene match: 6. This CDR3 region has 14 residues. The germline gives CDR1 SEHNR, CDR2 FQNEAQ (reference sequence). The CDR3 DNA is TGTGCCAGTATCAGGACTAGCGGAACAGATACGCAGTATTTT. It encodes CASIRTSGTDTQYF.

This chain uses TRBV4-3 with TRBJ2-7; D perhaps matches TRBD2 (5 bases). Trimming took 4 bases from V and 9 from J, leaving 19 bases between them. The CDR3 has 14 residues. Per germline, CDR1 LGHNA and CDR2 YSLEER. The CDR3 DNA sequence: TGCGCCAGCAGCCCCCTTCTGGGCGGGCTTGGGCAGTACTTC. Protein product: CASSPLLGGLGQYF.

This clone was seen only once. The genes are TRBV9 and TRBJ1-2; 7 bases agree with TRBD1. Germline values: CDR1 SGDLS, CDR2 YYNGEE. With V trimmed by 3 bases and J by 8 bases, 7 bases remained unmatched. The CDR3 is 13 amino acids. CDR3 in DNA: TGTGCCAGCAGCGCAACCGACAGGGAAGGCTACACCTTC. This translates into CASSATDREGYTF.

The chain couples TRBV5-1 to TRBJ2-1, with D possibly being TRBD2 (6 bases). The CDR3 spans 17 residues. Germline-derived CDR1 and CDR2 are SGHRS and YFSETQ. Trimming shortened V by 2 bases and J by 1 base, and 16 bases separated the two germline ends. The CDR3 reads CASSFTGTGVSYNEQFF. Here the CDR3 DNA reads TGCGCCAGCAGCTTCACCGGGACGGGAGTATCCTACAATGAGCAGTTCTTC.

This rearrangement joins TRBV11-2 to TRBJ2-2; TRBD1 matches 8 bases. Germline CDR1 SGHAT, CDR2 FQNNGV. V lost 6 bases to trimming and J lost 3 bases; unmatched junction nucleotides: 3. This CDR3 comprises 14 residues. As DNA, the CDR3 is TGTGCCAGCAGTCGACAGGGGTACACCGGGGAGCTGTTTTTT. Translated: CASSRQGYTGELFF.

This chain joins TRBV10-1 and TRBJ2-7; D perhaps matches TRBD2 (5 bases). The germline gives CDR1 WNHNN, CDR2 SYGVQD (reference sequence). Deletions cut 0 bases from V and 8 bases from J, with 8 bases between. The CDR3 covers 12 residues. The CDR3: CASSESSGKQYF. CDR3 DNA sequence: TGCGCCAGCAGTGAGTCAAGCGGTAAGCAGTACTTC.

CDR3 residues: CASNRRGGPGETQYF. The CDR3, as DNA: TGTGCCAGCAACCGGCGGGGGGGCCCCGGGGAGACCCAGTACTTC. The chain has TRBV7-2 and TRBJ2-5; 9 bases align to TRBD2. The germline V gene has CDR1 SGHTA and CDR2 FQGNSA. V shed 7 bases and J 5 bases; nucleotides not matched to a gene: 11. CDR3 length equals 15 residues.

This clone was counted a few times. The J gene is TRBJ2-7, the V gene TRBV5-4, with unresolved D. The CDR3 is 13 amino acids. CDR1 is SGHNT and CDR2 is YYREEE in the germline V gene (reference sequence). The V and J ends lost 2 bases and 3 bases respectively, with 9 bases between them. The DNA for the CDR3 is TGTGCCAGCAGCTTAGGCCAACACTACGAGCAGTACTTC. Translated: CASSLGQHYEQYF.

CDR3 amino acids: CASRTFILANEQFF. CDR3 coding DNA: TGCGCCAGCAGGACGTTCATACTAGCGAATGAGCAGTTCTTC. This chain joins TRBV5-1 and TRBJ2-1; TRBD2 aligns across 7 bases. The V and J ends lost 5 bases and 7 bases, in that order; junction bases with no gene match: 9. The V gene's germline CDR1 is SGHRS and CDR2 YFSETQ. The CDR3 contains 14 residues.

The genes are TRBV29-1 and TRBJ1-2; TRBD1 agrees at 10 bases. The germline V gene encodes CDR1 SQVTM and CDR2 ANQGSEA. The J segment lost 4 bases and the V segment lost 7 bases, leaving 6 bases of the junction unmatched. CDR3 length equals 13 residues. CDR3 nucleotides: TGCAGCGGTAGACAGGGGGCAGGCTATGGCTACACCTTC. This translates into CSGRQGAGYGYTF.

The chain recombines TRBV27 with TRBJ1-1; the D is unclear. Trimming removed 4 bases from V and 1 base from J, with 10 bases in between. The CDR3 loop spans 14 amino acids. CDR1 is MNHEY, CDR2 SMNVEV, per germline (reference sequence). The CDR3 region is CASSWNRANTEAFF. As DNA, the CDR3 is TGTGCCAGCAGTTGGAACAGAGCGAACACTGAAGCTTTCTTT.

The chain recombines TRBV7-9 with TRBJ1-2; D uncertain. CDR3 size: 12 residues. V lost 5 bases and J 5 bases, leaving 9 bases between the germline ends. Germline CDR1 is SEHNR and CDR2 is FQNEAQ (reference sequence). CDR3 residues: CASSPPRYGYTF. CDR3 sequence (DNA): TGTGCCAGCAGCCCACCGAGGTATGGCTACACCTTC.

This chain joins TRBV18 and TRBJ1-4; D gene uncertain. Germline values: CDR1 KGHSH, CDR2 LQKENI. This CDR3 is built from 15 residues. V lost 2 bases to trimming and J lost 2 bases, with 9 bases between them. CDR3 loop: CASSPYSPTNEKLFF. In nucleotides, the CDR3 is TGTGCCAGCTCACCATACAGTCCCACTAATGAAAAACTGTTTTTT.

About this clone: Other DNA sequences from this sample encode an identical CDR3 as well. The CDR3 reads CASSKKRGTEAFF. CDR3 in DNA: TGTGCCAGTAGTAAAAAAAGGGGCACTGAAGCTTTCTTT. This sequence joins TRBV19 and TRBJ1-1, with a tentative D call TRBD1 (5 bases). Germline CDR1 LNHDA, CDR2 SQIVND (reference sequence). V was cut by 4 bases and J by 4 bases, with 10 bases left in between. The CDR3 contains 13 residues.

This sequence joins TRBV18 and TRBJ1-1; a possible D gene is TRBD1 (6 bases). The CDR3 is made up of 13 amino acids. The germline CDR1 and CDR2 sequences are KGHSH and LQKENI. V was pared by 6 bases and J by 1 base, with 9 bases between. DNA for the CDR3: TGTGCCAGCTCGCGGGACACGAACACTGAAGCTTTCTTT. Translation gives CASSRDTNTEAFF.

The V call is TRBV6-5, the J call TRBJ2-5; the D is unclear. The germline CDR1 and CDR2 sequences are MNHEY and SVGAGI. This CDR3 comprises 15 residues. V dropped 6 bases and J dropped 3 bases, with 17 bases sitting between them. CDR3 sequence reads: CASSSYLGWEETQYF. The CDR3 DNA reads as TGTGCCAGCAGCTCTTACTTAGGCTGGGAAGAGACCCAGTACTTC.

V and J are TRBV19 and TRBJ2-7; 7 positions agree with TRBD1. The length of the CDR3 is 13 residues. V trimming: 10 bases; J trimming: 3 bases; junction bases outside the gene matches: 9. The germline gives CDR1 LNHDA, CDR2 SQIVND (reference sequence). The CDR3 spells CATAEAGGYEQYF. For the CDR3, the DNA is TGTGCCACCGCAGAGGCAGGGGGCTACGAGCAGTACTTC.

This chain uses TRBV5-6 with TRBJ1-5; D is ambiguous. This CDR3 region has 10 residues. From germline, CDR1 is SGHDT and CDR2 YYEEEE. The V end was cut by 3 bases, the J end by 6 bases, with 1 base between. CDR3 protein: CASSSQPQHF. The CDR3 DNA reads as TGTGCCAGCAGCTCTCAGCCCCAGCATTTT.

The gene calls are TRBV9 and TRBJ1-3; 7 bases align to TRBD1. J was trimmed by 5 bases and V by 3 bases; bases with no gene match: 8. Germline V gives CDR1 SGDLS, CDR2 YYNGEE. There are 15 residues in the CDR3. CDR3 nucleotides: TGTGCCAGCAGCGAACCGACAGGGTCGAGAAACACCATATATTTT. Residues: CASSEPTGSRNTIYF.

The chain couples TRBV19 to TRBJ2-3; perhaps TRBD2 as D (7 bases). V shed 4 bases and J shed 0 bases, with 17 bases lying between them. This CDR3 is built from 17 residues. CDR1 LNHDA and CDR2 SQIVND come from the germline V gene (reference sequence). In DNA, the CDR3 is TGTGCCAGTAGTAGGCGGGGGCGAAGCACTAGCACAGATACGCAGTATTTT. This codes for CASSRRGRSTSTDTQYF.